This passage covers 7 T cell receptor beta chains from one sample sequenced in a study of cytomegalovirus exposure and HLA in healthy donors (TCRdb year 2017). Library preparation used the immunoSEQ multiplex PCR assay. For the multiplex PCR, a mixture combining 60 forward primers for TCR Vbeta segments and 13 reverse primers for TCR Jbeta segments was used. What TCRdb holds here is the immuneACCESS table cut down to in-frame rearrangements. Part of the clones is not present; checked against another copy, under half of the missing clones reflect an unresolved V gene, and the others are unexplained. The sample table contains some 120,000 clones; only one count was recorded for around 74% of them. Around 7% of the sample is taken by the ten largest. Sequenced input: PBMCs. The origin of the receptors is a man aged 35 to 55 in good health and CMV-seropositive.

The rearrangement joins TRBV28 to TRBJ1-5; D is ambiguous. From germline, CDR1 is MDHEN and CDR2 SYDVKM. The CDR3 runs 14 residues. V dropped 2 bases and J dropped 6 bases, with 11 bases sitting between them. Here the CDR3 reads CASSLGYRGQPQHF. For the CDR3, the DNA is TGTGCCAGCAGTTTAGGGTATCGGGGTCAGCCCCAGCATTTT.

The gene calls are TRBV6-1 and TRBJ2-1, with 13 bases aligning to TRBD2. Germline V gene data show CDR1 as MNHNS and CDR2 as SASEGT. The length of the CDR3 is 19 residues. Unmatched junction bases numbered 8, after V lost 2 bases and J lost 1 base. The CDR3 reads CASSEWGETSGGSYNEQFF. The CDR3 DNA reads as TGTGCCAGCAGTGAATGGGGGGAGACTAGCGGGGGGTCCTACAATGAGCAGTTCTTC.

The V call is TRBV6-6, the J call TRBJ1-5; D not resolved. CDR3 size: 13 residues. The germline V gene encodes CDR1 MNHNY and CDR2 SVGAGI (reference sequence). With 8 bases removed from V and 3 bases from J, the gap between germline ends came to 11 bases. DNA for the CDR3: TGTGCCAGCCGGCGGGGAAACAATCAGCCCCAGCATTTT. Amino acids: CASRRGNNQPQHF.

This CDR3 reads CASSFRGLAGVGEQYF. The CDR3, as DNA: TGTGCCAGCAGCTTTAGAGGACTAGCGGGAGTAGGGGAGCAGTACTTC. The chain couples TRBV7-8 to TRBJ2-7; 13 nucleotides match TRBD2. The germline V gene encodes CDR1 SGHVS and CDR2 FQNEAQ. After removal of 3 bases from V and 7 bases from J, the junction contained 9 bases not matched to a gene. The CDR3 has 16 amino acids.

The chain uses TRBV28 and TRBJ2-3; D is possibly TRBD1 (6 bases). The CDR3 totals 16 residues. Trimming took 6 bases from V and 5 from J, leaving 21 bases between them. Germline V gene data show CDR1 as MDHEN and CDR2 as SYDVKM. The CDR3 reads CASSLPLDRREDTQYF. The DNA for the CDR3 is TGTGCCAGCAGCCTCCCGCTTGACAGGCGAGAAGATACGCAGTATTTT.

The rearrangement links TRBV28 to TRBJ1-4, with D maybe TRBD1 (6 bases). The CDR3 has 18 residues. CDR1 MDHEN and CDR2 SYDVKM come from the germline V gene. Trimming shortened V by 0 bases and J by 3 bases, and 17 bases separated the two germline ends. This CDR3 is CASSLWDRLLGANEKLFF. In DNA form, the CDR3 reads TGTGCCAGCAGTTTATGGGACAGATTACTTGGGGCTAATGAAAAACTGTTTTTT.

This chain uses TRBV25-1 with TRBJ1-4; D is perhaps TRBD1 (5 bases). The CDR3 spans 13 residues. The germline CDR1 and CDR2 sequences are MGHDK and SYGVNS. V lost 3 bases to trimming and J lost 10 bases, with 12 bases between them. CDR3 region: CASSEMGTLKLFF. The CDR3 DNA follows: TGTGCCAGCAGTGAGATGGGGACTCTAAAACTGTTTTTT.